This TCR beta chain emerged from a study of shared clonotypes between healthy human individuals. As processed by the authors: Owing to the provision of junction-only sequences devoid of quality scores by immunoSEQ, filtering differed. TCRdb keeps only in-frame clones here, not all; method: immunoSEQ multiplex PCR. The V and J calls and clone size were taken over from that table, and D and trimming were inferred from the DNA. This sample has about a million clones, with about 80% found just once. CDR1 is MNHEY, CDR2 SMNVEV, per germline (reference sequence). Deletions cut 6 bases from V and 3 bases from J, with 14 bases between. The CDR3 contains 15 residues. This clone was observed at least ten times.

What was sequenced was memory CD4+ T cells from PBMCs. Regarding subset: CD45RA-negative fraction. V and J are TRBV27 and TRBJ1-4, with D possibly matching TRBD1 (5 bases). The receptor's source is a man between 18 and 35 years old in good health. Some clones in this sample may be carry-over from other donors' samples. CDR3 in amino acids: CASRKKGRPNEKLFF. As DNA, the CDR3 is TGTGCCAGCAGAAAGAAGGGACGGCCTAATGAAAAACTGTTTTTT.